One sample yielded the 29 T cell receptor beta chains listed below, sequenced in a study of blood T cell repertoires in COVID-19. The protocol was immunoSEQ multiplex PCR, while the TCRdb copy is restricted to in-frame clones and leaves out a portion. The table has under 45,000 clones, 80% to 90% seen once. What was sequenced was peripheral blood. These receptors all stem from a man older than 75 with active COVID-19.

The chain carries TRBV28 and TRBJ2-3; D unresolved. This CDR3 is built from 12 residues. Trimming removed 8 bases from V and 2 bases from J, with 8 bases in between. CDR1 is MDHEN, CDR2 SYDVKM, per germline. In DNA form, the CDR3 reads TGTGCCAGCGCGGCGATCACAGATACGCAGTATTTT. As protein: CASAAITDTQYF.

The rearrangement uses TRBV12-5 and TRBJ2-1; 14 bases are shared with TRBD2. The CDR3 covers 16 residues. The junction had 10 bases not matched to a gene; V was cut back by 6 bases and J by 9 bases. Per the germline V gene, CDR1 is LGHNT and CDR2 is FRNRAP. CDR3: CASGFTGTSGSSEQFF. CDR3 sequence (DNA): TGTGCTAGTGGCTTCACCGGGACTAGCGGGAGTAGTGAGCAGTTCTTC.

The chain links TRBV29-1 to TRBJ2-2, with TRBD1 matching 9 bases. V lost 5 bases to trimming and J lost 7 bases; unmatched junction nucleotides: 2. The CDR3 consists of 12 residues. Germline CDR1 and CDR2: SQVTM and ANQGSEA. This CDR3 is CSVMGQGGELFF. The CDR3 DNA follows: TGCAGCGTTATGGGACAGGGCGGGGAGCTGTTTTTT.

In DNA form, the CDR3 reads TGTGCCAGCAGACCTGGGACAGCCTACGAGCAGTACTTC. This sequence encodes CASRPGTAYEQYF. The chain carries TRBV5-4 and TRBJ2-7; 7 positions match TRBD1. CDR1 and CDR2 (germline): SGHNT, YYREEE (reference sequence). The CDR3 runs to 13 residues. V lost 5 bases and J lost 2; bases outside the gene matches: 4.

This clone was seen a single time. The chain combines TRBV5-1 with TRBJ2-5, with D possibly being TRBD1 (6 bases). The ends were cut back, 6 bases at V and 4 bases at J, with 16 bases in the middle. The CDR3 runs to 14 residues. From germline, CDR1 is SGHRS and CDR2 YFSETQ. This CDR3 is CASNPGGIGETQYF. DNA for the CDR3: TGCGCCAGCAACCCTGGGGGCATCGGAGAGACCCAGTACTTC.

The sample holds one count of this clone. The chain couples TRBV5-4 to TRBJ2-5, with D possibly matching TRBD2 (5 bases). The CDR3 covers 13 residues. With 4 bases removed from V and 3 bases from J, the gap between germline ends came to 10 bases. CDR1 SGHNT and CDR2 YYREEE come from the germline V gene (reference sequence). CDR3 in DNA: TGTGCCAGCAGCCCCGGACTTGAAGAGACCCAGTACTTC. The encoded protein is CASSPGLEETQYF.

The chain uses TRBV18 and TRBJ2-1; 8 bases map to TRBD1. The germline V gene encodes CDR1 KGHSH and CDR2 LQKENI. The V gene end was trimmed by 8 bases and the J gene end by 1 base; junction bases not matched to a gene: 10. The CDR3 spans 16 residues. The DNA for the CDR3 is TGTGCCAGCGCTACAGGGGGACGGGGTTCCTACAATGAGCAGTTCTTC. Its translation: CASATGGRGSYNEQFF.

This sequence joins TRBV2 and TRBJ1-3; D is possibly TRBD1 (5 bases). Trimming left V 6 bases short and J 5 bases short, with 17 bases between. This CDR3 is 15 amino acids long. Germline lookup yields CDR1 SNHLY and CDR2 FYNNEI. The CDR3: CASSLGKGDRNTIYF. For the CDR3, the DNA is TGTGCCAGCAGCCTCGGCAAAGGGGATAGAAACACCATATATTTT.

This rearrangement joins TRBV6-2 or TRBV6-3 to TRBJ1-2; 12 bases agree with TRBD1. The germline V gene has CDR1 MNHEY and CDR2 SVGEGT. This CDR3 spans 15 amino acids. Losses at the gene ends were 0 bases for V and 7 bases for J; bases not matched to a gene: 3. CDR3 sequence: CASSYSGQGAGGYTF. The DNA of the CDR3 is TGTGCCAGCAGTTACTCGGGACAGGGGGCCGGTGGCTACACCTTC.

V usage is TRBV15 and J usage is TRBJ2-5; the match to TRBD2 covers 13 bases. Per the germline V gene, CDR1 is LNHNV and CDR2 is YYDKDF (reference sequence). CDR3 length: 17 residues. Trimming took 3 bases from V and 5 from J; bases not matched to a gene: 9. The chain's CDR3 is CATSRTRTSGSGETQYF. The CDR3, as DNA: TGTGCCACCAGCAGGACTCGGACTAGCGGGAGCGGTGAGACCCAGTACTTC.

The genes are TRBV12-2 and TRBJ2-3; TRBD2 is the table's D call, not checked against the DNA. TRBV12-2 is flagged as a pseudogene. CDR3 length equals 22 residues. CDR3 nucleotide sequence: TGTGCAAGTCGCTTAGCGCTGGTGGACTACCCGATAGTGAACCGTCACACAGATACGCAGTATTTT. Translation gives CASRLALVDYPIVNRHTDTQYF.

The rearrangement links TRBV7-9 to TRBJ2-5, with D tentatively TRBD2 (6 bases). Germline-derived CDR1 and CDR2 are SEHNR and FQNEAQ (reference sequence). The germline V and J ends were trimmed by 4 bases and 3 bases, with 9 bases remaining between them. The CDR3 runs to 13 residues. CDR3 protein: CASSWDSKETQYF. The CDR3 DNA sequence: TGTGCCAGCAGCTGGGACTCTAAAGAGACCCAGTACTTC.

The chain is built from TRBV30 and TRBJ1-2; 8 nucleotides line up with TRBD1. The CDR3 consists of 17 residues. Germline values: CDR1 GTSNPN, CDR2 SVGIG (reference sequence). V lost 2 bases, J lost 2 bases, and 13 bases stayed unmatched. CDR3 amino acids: CAWSPSRTGMSNYGYTF. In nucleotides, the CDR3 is TGTGCCTGGAGTCCATCCAGGACAGGGATGAGCAACTATGGCTACACCTTC. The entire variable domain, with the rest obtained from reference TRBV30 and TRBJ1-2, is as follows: SQTIHQWPATLVQPVGSPLSLECTVEGTSNPNLYWYRQAAGRGLQLLFYSVGIGQISSEVPQNLSASRPQDRQFILSSKKLLLSDSGFYLCAWSPSRTGMSNYGYTFGSGTRLTVV.

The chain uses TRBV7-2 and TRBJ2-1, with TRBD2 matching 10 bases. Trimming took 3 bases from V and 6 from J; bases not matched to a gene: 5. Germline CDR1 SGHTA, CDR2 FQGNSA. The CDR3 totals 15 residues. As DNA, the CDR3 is TGTGCCAGCAGCTTTCTACTAGCGGGAACCAATGAGCAGTTCTTC. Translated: CASSFLLAGTNEQFF.

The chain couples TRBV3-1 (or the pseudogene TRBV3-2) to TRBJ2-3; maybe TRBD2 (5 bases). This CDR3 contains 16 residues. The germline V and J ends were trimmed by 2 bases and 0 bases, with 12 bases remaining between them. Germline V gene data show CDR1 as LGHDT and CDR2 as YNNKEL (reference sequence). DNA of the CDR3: TGTGCCAGCAGCCAACGAGGGTCCCGTAGCACAGATACGCAGTATTTT. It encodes CASSQRGSRSTDTQYF.

CDR3 loop: CASSTGQGINEQYF. CDR3 DNA: TGTGCCAGCAGCACTGGACAGGGTATAAACGAGCAGTACTTC. V usage is TRBV11-2 and J usage is TRBJ2-7; 8 nucleotides align to TRBD1. Unmatched junction bases numbered 8, after V lost 5 bases and J lost 5 bases. In germline, CDR1 is SGHAT, CDR2 FQNNGV. The CDR3 spans 14 residues.

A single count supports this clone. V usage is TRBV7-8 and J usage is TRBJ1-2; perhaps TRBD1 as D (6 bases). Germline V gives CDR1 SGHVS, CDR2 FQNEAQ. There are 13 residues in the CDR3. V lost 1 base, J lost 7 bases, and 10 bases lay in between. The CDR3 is CASSLGGGAGYTF. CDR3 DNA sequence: TGTGCCAGCAGCTTAGGCGGGGGCGCTGGCTACACCTTC. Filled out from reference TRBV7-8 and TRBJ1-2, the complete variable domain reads GAGVSQSPRYKVAKRGQDVALRCDPISGHVSLFWYQQALGQGPEFLTYFQNEAQLDKSGLPSDRFFAERPEGSVSTLKIQRTQQEDSAVYLCASSLGGGAGYTFGSGTRLTVV.

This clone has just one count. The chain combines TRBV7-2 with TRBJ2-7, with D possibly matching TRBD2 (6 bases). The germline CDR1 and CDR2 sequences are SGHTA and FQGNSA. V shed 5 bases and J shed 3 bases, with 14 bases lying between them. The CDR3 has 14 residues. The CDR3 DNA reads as TGTGCCAGCAGCACGGGGGATTCAGGCTACGAGCAGTACTTC. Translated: CASSTGDSGYEQYF. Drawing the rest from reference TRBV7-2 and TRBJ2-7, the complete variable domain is GAGVSQSPSNKVTEKGKDVELRCDPISGHTALYWYRQSLGQGLEFLIYFQGNSAPDKSGLPSDRFSAERTGGSVSTLTIQRTQQEDSAVYLCASSTGDSGYEQYFGPGTRLTVT.

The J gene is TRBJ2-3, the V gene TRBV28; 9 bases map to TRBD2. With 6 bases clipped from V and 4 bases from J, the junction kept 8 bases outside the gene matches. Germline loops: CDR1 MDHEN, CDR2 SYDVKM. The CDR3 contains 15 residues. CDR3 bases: TGTGCCAGCAGCTTTAGCGGGAGTTCCGCAGATACGCAGTATTTT. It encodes CASSFSGSSADTQYF.

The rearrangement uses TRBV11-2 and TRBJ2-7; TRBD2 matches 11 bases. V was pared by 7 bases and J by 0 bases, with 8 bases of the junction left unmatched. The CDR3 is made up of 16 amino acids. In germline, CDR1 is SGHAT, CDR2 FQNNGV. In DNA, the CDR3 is TGTGCCAGCATCGGGCTAGCGGGAGGCTCCTCCTACGAGCAGTACTTC. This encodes CASIGLAGGSSYEQYF.

This chain's CDR3 is CASSLVDREIYEQYF. For the CDR3, the DNA is TGTGCCAGCAGTTTGGTGGACAGAGAAATCTACGAGCAGTACTTC. The genes are TRBV28 and TRBJ2-7; D may be TRBD1 (6 bases). Germline loops: CDR1 MDHEN, CDR2 SYDVKM. The germline V and J ends were trimmed by 3 bases and 3 bases, with 15 bases remaining between them. The CDR3 has 15 amino acids.

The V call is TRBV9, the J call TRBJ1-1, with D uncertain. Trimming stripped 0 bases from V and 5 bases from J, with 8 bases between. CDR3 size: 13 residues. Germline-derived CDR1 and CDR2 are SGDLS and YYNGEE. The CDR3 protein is CASSVGGETEAFF. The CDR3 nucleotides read TGTGCCAGCAGCGTAGGCGGGGAAACTGAAGCTTTCTTT. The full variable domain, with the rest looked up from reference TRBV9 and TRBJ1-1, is DSGVTQTPKHLITATGQRVTLRCSPRSGDLSVYWYQQSLDQGLQFLIQYYNGEERAKGNILERFSAQQFPDLHSELNLSSLELGDSALYFCASSVGGETEAFFGQGTRLTVV.

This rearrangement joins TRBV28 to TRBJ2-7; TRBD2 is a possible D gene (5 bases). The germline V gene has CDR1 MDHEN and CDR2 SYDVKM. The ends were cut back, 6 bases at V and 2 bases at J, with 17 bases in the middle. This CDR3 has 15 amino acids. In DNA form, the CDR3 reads TGTGCCAGCAGCCCCCACGGGCGGGCGACCTACGAGCAGTACTTC. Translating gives CASSPHGRATYEQYF. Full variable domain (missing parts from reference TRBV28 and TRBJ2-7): DVKVTQSSRYLVKRTGEKVFLECVQDMDHENMFWYRQDPGLGLRLIYFSYDVKMKEKGDIPEGYSVSREKKERFSLILESASTNQTSMYLCASSPHGRATYEQYFGPGTRLTVT.

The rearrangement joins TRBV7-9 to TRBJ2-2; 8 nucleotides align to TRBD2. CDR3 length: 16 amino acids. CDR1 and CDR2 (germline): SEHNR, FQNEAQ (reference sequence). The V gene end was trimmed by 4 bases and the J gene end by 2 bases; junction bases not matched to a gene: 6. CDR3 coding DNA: TGTGCCAGCAGCTCACCCGGGACTAGTAACACCGGGGAGCTGTTTTTT. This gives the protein CASSSPGTSNTGELFF.

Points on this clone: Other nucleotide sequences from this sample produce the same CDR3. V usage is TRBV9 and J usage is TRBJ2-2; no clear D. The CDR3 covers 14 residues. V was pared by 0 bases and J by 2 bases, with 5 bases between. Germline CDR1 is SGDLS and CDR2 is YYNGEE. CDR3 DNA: TGTGCCAGCAGCGTAGCAGTCAACACCGGGGAGCTGTTTTTT. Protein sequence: CASSVAVNTGELFF.

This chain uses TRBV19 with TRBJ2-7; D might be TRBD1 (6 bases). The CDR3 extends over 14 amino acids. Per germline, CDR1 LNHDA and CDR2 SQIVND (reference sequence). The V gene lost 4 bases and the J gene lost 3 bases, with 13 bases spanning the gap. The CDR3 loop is CASSKDSLNYEQYF. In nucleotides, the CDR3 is TGTGCCAGTAGTAAGGACAGCCTCAACTACGAGCAGTACTTC.

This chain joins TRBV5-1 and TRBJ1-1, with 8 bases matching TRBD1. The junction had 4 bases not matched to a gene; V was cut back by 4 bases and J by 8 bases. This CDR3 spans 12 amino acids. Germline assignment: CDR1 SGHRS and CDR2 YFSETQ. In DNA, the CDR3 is TGCGCCAGCAGCATCAACAGGGGGGAAGCTTTCTTT. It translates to CASSINRGEAFF.

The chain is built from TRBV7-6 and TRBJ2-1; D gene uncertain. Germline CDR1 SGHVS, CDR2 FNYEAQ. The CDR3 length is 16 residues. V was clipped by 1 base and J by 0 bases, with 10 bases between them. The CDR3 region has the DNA TGTGCCAGCAGCTTAGTGCCGTCTAGCTCCTACAATGAGCAGTTCTTC. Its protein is CASSLVPSSSYNEQFF. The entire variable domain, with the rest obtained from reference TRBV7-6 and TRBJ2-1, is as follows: GAGVSQSPRYKVTKRGQDVALRCDPISGHVSLYWYRQALGQGPEFLTYFNYEAQQDKSGLPNDRFSAERPEGSISTLTIQRTEQRDSAMYRCASSLVPSSSYNEQFFGPGTRLTVL.

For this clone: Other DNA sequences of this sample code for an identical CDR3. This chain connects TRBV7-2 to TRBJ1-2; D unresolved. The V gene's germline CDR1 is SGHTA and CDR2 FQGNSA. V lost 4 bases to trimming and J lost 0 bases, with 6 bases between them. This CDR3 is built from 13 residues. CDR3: CASSSQANYGYTF. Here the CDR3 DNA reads TGTGCCAGCAGCTCCCAGGCTAACTATGGCTACACCTTC.